This T cell receptor beta chain was identified during a study of PD-1 blockade in mismatch repair-deficient tumors. Study summary: All were previously treated, progressing patients with around eleven mismatch repair-deficient cancer types. General study points: After pembrolizumab, tumor-resident clones rose rapidly, then generally contracted before radiologic responses.

All patients were mismatch repair deficient, assessed by either PCR or immunohistochemistry. A few pembrolizumab responders had their TCRs sequenced. This CDR3 contains 15 residues. From germline, CDR1 is WSHSY and CDR2 SAAADI. The V segment lost 6 bases and the J segment 2 bases; nucleotides outside the gene matches: 6. As concerns this clone: Its antigen is not identified.

Clones were read by immunoSEQ multiplex PCR, and TCRdb kept only the in-frame ones, dropping some. The sample holds about 130,000 clones, 85% to 90% seen once. The V call is TRBV10-2, the J call TRBJ2-3, with 9 bases lining up with TRBD1. Sequencing was performed on peripheral blood, taken 70 to 73 weeks after starting pembrolizumab. The sequence derives from an adult with mismatch repair-deficient cancer. CDR3 in amino acids: CASRTGTGPTDTQYF. As DNA, the CDR3 is TGCGCCAGCAGAACCGGGACAGGGCCCACAGATACGCAGTATTTT.